A single sample gave rise to the 25 T cell receptor beta chains below, sequenced in a study of blood T cell repertoires in COVID-19. TCRdb's table, derived via immunoSEQ multiplex PCR, lists solely in-frame clones and lacks some. Of just over 95,000 clones detected, about 83% appear once; the ten largest clones hold approximately 15%. The source material was peripheral blood. These receptors were taken from a human donor in a cohort sampled during active COVID-19.

This clone was counted once. V is TRBV29-1 and J is TRBJ1-2; 8 nucleotides line up with TRBD1. CDR1 is SQVTM, CDR2 ANQGSEA, per germline. The CDR3 extends over 13 amino acids. V lost 4 bases to trimming and J lost 8 bases; unmatched junction nucleotides: 9. CDR3 DNA sequence: TGCAGCGTTGCTCAGGGGGCTCTTATGGGCTACACCTTC. Translated, it gives CSVAQGALMGYTF.

The rearrangement joins TRBV9 to TRBJ2-5, with 11 bases aligning to TRBD2. The V gene's germline CDR1 is SGDLS and CDR2 YYNGEE. This CDR3 contains 16 residues. V trimming: 4 bases; J trimming: 2 bases; junction bases outside the gene matches: 7. CDR3 nucleotide sequence: TGTGCCAGCAGCCCCCGTAGACTAGCGGGACAAGAGACCCAGTACTTC. It encodes CASSPRRLAGQETQYF.

The CDR3 here is CASSVEPIREAFF. DNA of the CDR3: TGTGCCAGCAGCGTAGAGCCGATCCGTGAAGCTTTCTTT. This chain connects TRBV9 to TRBJ1-1, with no clear D. Trimming stripped 0 bases from V and 7 bases from J, with 10 bases between. Germline loops: CDR1 SGDLS, CDR2 YYNGEE. The CDR3 has 13 amino acids. The whole variable domain, filled in from reference TRBV9 and TRBJ1-1, reads DSGVTQTPKHLITATGQRVTLRCSPRSGDLSVYWYQQSLDQGLQFLIQYYNGEERAKGNILERFSAQQFPDLHSELNLSSLELGDSALYFCASSVEPIREAFFGQGTRLTVV.

The V and J genes are TRBV7-9 and TRBJ2-7; D unresolved. The CDR3 totals 14 residues. Germline-derived CDR1 and CDR2 are SEHNR and FQNEAQ (reference sequence). The ends were cut back, 4 bases at V and 1 base at J, with 11 bases in the middle. CDR3 DNA sequence: TGTGCCAGCAGCTCAGAAGGCGGATCCTACGAGCAGTACTTC. Translating gives CASSSEGGSYEQYF.

This clone was detected only once. The V and J genes are TRBV28 and TRBJ1-5; D is ambiguous. The germline V gene encodes CDR1 MDHEN and CDR2 SYDVKM. The ends were cut back, 8 bases at V and 4 bases at J, with 9 bases in the middle. CDR3 length equals 12 residues. The CDR3 DNA is TGTGCCAGCGAAACACAAAATCAGCCCCAGCATTTT. This codes for CASETQNQPQHF.

The chain recombines TRBV4-1 with TRBJ1-2; tentative D call: TRBD1 (5 bases). Looked up from germline, CDR1 is MGHRA and CDR2 is YSYEKL. The length of the CDR3 is 14 residues. The ends were cut back, 3 bases at V and 4 bases at J, with 12 bases in the middle. The CDR3 bases are TGCGCCAGCAGCCATTCCGACAGCGTCTATGGCTACACCTTC. It specifies CASSHSDSVYGYTF.

A single count supports this clone. The chain employs TRBV13 and TRBJ2-3; 16 nucleotides align to TRBD2. The CDR3 covers 18 residues. Germline CDR1 PRHDT, CDR2 FYEKMQ (reference sequence). J was trimmed by 4 bases and V by 1 base; bases with no gene match: 5. The CDR3 DNA reads as TGTGCCAGCAGCTTAGAGGGGACTAGCGGGAGGGCAGCAGATACGCAGTATTTT. Its protein product is CASSLEGTSGRAADTQYF.

This chain connects TRBV3-1 (or the pseudogene TRBV3-2) to TRBJ2-3; 7 nucleotides align to TRBD1. The germline CDR1 and CDR2 sequences are LGHDT and YNNKEL (reference sequence). The ends lost 1 base at V and 3 bases at J; junction bases unmatched: 13. This CDR3 region has 18 residues. The CDR3 spells CASSQGPVGTQGTDTQYF. In nucleotides, the CDR3 is TGTGCCAGCAGCCAAGGGCCCGTCGGGACACAGGGGACAGATACGCAGTATTTT.

The chain links TRBV5-1 to TRBJ1-1, with D possibly being TRBD1 (5 bases). Germline V gene lookup returns CDR1 SGHRS and CDR2 YFSETQ. Trimming removed 0 bases at V and 0 bases at J, with 9 bases between. This CDR3 has 15 amino acids. The CDR3 sequence: CASSLDAGMNTEAFF. CDR3 in DNA: TGCGCCAGCAGCTTGGATGCAGGGATGAACACTGAAGCTTTCTTT.

This chain uses TRBV7-9 with TRBJ2-5, with TRBD2 identical over 10 bases. Germline CDR1 is SEHNR and CDR2 is FQNEAQ (reference sequence). V lost 0 bases and J lost 2; bases outside the gene matches: 9. The CDR3 loop spans 18 amino acids. The CDR3 sequence is CASSLALTQRGGQETQYF. The CDR3 DNA is TGTGCCAGCAGCTTAGCTCTCACCCAGCGGGGGGGACAAGAGACCCAGTACTTC.

This chain connects TRBV28 to TRBJ2-1; possibly TRBD1 for D (5 bases). The CDR3 contains 11 residues. The germline V and J ends were trimmed by 6 bases and 12 bases, with 12 bases remaining between them. CDR1 and CDR2 from the germline V gene are MDHEN and SYDVKM. CDR3 DNA sequence: TGTGCCAGCAGGAACAGGATGGGGCAGTTCTTC. As protein: CASRNRMGQFF. Full variable domain (missing parts from reference TRBV28 and TRBJ2-1): DVKVTQSSRYLVKRTGEKVFLECVQDMDHENMFWYRQDPGLGLRLIYFSYDVKMKEKGDIPEGYSVSREKKERFSLILESASTNQTSMYLCASRNRMGQFFGPGTRLTVL.

This clone was seen a few times. The chain joins TRBV20-1 to TRBJ2-1; D not certain. The CDR3 spans 11 residues. Trimming removed 6 bases from V and 8 bases from J, with 11 bases in between. Germline lookup yields CDR1 DFQATT and CDR2 SNEGSKA (reference sequence). In DNA form, the CDR3 reads TGCAGTGCCCGTCCGGTGGATGAGCAGTTCTTC. It specifies CSARPVDEQFF.

This chain connects TRBV9 to TRBJ1-2; D might be TRBD1 (5 bases). With 2 bases removed from V and 6 bases from J, the gap between germline ends came to 11 bases. This CDR3 is 13 amino acids long. Germline-derived CDR1 and CDR2 are SGDLS and YYNGEE. CDR3 sequence: CASSVGGSHGYTF. As DNA, the CDR3 is TGTGCCAGCAGCGTGGGGGGTAGTCATGGCTACACCTTC.

The J gene is TRBJ1-2, the V gene TRBV4-2, with no clear D. The CDR3 is 14 amino acids. V lost 0 bases to trimming and J lost 5 bases, with 10 bases between them. Per germline, CDR1 LGHNA and CDR2 YNFKEQ. The CDR3 protein is CASSQDYASYGYTF. As DNA, the CDR3 is TGTGCCAGCAGCCAAGATTACGCGTCATATGGCTACACCTTC.

The chain couples TRBV11-2 to TRBJ2-3, with 11 bases lining up with TRBD1. J gave up 4 bases and V 1 base, and 7 bases lay outside the gene matches. The CDR3 is 17 residues long. The germline V gene encodes CDR1 SGHAT and CDR2 FQNNGV. The CDR3 DNA reads TGTGCCAGCAGCTTAGGAAGGTCGGGACAGGGGGCAGATACGCAGTATTTT. Translating gives CASSLGRSGQGADTQYF. Looking up the rest from reference TRBV11-2 and TRBJ2-3 gives the full variable domain: EAGVAQSPRYKIIEKRQSVAFWCNPISGHATLYWYQQILGQGPKLLIQFQNNGVVDDSQLPKDRFSAERLKGVDSTLKIQPAKLEDSAVYLCASSLGRSGQGADTQYFGPGTRLTVL.

J is TRBJ1-2 and V is TRBV11-2; 10 bases fit TRBD1. This CDR3 contains 13 residues. The J segment lost 7 bases and the V segment lost 6 bases, leaving 5 bases of the junction unmatched. The V gene's germline CDR1 is SGHAT and CDR2 FQNNGV. CDR3 amino acids: CASRQTGGGGYTF. Written as DNA, the CDR3 is TGTGCCAGCAGACAGACAGGGGGCGGTGGCTACACCTTC.

This rearrangement joins TRBV5-1 to TRBJ2-7, with D possibly being TRBD2 (5 bases). Germline V gene sequence: CDR1 SGHRS, CDR2 YFSETQ. The V end was cut by 0 bases, the J end by 3 bases, with 7 bases between. CDR3 length: 13 residues. This chain's CDR3 is CASSLEGGYEQYF. In DNA, the CDR3 is TGCGCCAGCAGCTTGGAAGGAGGCTACGAGCAGTACTTC.

Only one count was recorded for this clone. This rearrangement joins TRBV7-9 to TRBJ2-5, with 14 bases lining up with TRBD2. Trimming at V came to 5 bases and at J to 1 base, leaving 9 bases not matched to a gene. From germline, CDR1 is SEHNR and CDR2 FQNEAQ (reference sequence). This CDR3 contains 18 residues. The CDR3 is CASSPGTSGRVPQETQYF. The CDR3, as DNA: TGTGCCAGCAGCCCGGGGACTAGCGGGAGAGTACCCCAAGAGACCCAGTACTTC.

This clone was picked up one time. The V call is TRBV11-2, the J call TRBJ2-5, with 7 bases aligning to TRBD2. The V and J ends lost 10 bases and 4 bases, in that order; junction bases with no gene match: 9. Germline V CDR1 and CDR2: SGHAT, FQNNGV. The CDR3 loop spans 13 amino acids. The CDR3 reads CAIETSDGETQYF. DNA of the CDR3: TGTGCCATCGAAACTAGCGATGGAGAGACCCAGTACTTC.

DNA of the CDR3: TGTGCCAGTAGTATCAGGCAGGGCTGGGAGCTGTTTTTT. Translation: CASSIRQGWELFF. J is TRBJ2-2 and V is TRBV19; TRBD1 is a possible D gene (5 bases). The CDR3 extends over 13 amino acids. CDR1 LNHDA and CDR2 SQIVND come from the germline V gene (reference sequence). Deletions cut 3 bases from V and 9 bases from J, with 11 bases between.

The chain has TRBV6-6 and TRBJ2-7; D not resolved. The CDR3 extends over 16 amino acids. Trimming cost V 7 bases and J 2 bases, with 21 bases left between them. CDR1 and CDR2 from the germline V gene are MNHNY and SVGAGI (reference sequence). The CDR3: CASTPLDIRSPYEQYF. The CDR3 region has the DNA TGTGCCAGCACCCCCCTCGACATAAGATCACCCTACGAGCAGTACTTC.

The J gene is TRBJ2-7, the V gene TRBV5-1; tentative D call: TRBD2 (5 bases). Germline V lookup: CDR1 SGHRS, CDR2 YFSETQ. This CDR3 comprises 16 residues. The germline V and J ends were trimmed by 1 base and 1 base, with 15 bases remaining between them. CDR3 sequence: CASSLQTIRYSYEQYF. CDR3 nucleotide sequence: TGCGCCAGCAGCTTGCAGACTATCCGGTATTCCTACGAGCAGTACTTC.

The rearrangement uses TRBV5-8 and TRBJ1-1; TRBD1 agrees at 10 bases. The V and J ends lost 3 bases and 3 bases, in that order; junction bases with no gene match: 5. Germline assignment: CDR1 SGHTS and CDR2 YDEGEE. The CDR3 length is 15 residues. The CDR3 protein is CASSSRQGAHTEAFF. DNA of the CDR3: TGTGCCAGCAGCTCCCGACAGGGGGCTCACACTGAAGCTTTCTTT.

The genes are TRBV4-3 and TRBJ1-2; 8 bases fit TRBD1. Per the germline V gene, CDR1 is LGHNA and CDR2 is YSLEER. CDR3 length: 15 amino acids. V shed 0 bases, J shed 4 bases, and the junction held 4 bases outside the gene matches. The CDR3 DNA reads as TGCGCCAGCAGCCAAGAACGCGGGACAGGCTATGGCTACACCTTC. This sequence encodes CASSQERGTGYGYTF.

This clone was seen only a few times. This sequence joins TRBV27 and TRBJ1-5, with 7 bases identical to TRBD1. The germline gives CDR1 MNHEY, CDR2 SMNVEV (reference sequence). V trimming: 10 bases; J trimming: 3 bases; junction bases outside the gene matches: 12. CDR3 size: 15 residues. The CDR3 region is CATRTTGAPNQPQHF. CDR3 sequence (DNA): TGTGCCACCCGGACAACAGGGGCCCCCAATCAGCCCCAGCATTTT.